The clone carrying this TCR beta chain was found many times. Germline V gene data show CDR1 as SGDLS and CDR2 as YYNGEE. CDR3 length: 14 amino acids. V was trimmed by 4 bases and J by 3 bases, leaving 14 bases between them. This entry belongs to a study of T-cell reconstitution after alpha-beta-depleted transplantation in children. Preparation of the TCRbeta library was carried out with unique molecular identifiers. Via MiXCR, TCRdb re-called the PCR reads, giving one row per CDR3 protein. The table has about half a million distinct CDR3 sequences, 9.5% to 15% seen once. The sequencing here drew on PBMCs from the stem cell graft donor, taken from the stem cell graft. This TCR was sampled from a human donor who donated a stem cell graft to a child with combined immunodeficiency. The J gene is TRBJ2-7, the V gene TRBV9, with D possibly being TRBD1 (6 bases). CDR3 nucleotide sequence: TGTGCCAGCAGCTCGAAGGGGGTAGGCTACGAGCAGTACTTC. Amino acid sequence: CASSSKGVGYEQYF.